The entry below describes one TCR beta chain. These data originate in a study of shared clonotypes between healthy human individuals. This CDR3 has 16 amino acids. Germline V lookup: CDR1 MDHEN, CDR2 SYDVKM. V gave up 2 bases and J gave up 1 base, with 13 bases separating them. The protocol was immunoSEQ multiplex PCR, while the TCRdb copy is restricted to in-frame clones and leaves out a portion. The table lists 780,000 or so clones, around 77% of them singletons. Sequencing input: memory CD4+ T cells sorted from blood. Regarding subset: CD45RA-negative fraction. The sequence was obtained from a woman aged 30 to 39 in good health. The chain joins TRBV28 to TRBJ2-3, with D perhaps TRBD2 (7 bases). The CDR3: CASSLRGGAGTDTQYF. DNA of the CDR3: TGTGCCAGCAGTTTAAGGGGGGGCGCAGGCACAGATACGCAGTATTTT.